One sample yielded the 18 T cell receptor beta chains listed below, sequenced in a study of cytomegalovirus exposure and HLA in healthy donors. The PCR employed 60 Vbeta primers together with 13 Jbeta primers. Clones were read by immunoSEQ multiplex PCR, and TCRdb kept only the in-frame ones, dropping some. The profile covers fewer than 80,000 clones, with just under 75% appearing a single time and under 7% taken by the ten largest. The sequenced material came from PBMCs. These receptors were collected from a woman under 40 in good health and CMV-seronegative.

CDR3 sequence: CASSLARDSNQPQHF. In DNA form, the CDR3 reads TGTGCCAGCAGCTTGGCTCGGGATAGCAATCAGCCCCAGCATTTT. The V and J genes are TRBV7-8 and TRBJ1-5; D gene unclear. V gave up 3 bases and J gave up 0 bases, with 9 bases separating them. The germline gives CDR1 SGHVS, CDR2 FQNEAQ. CDR3 size: 15 residues.

The V gene is TRBV5-6, the J gene TRBJ1-1; 7 positions agree with TRBD1. Germline CDR1 is SGHDT and CDR2 is YYEEEE. J gave up 3 bases and V 6 bases, and 11 bases lay outside the gene matches. CDR3 length equals 15 residues. The CDR3 nucleotides are TGTGCCAGCACCGACACAGGGGTGGGGGACACTGAAGCTTTCTTT. It encodes CASTDTGVGDTEAFF.

The rearrangement links TRBV11-1 to TRBJ1-3; TRBD1 agrees at 7 bases. Germline lookup yields CDR1 SGHAT and CDR2 FQDESV (reference sequence). The V and J ends lost 5 bases and 0 bases, in that order; junction bases with no gene match: 10. The length of the CDR3 is 17 residues. CDR3 amino acids: CASSRTGARSSGNTIYF. The CDR3 DNA sequence: TGTGCCAGCAGCCGCACAGGGGCGCGTTCCTCTGGAAACACCATATATTTT.

This chain joins TRBV6-5 and TRBJ1-1, with 8 bases aligning to TRBD1. J was trimmed by 3 bases and V by 0 bases; bases with no gene match: 6. The germline CDR1 and CDR2 sequences are MNHEY and SVGAGI. The CDR3 extends over 16 amino acids. The CDR3 loop is CASSYSTGVKDTEAFF. The CDR3 bases are TGTGCCAGCAGTTACTCGACAGGGGTGAAGGACACTGAAGCTTTCTTT.

The chain combines TRBV9 with TRBJ2-7; 7 bases map to TRBD2. V lost 2 bases, J lost 0 bases, and 8 bases stayed unmatched. The CDR3 is 16 residues long. Looked up from germline, CDR1 is SGDLS and CDR2 is YYNGEE. This chain's CDR3 is CASSVGLAEPSYEQYF. CDR3 in DNA: TGTGCCAGCAGCGTGGGGCTAGCGGAACCCTCCTACGAGCAGTACTTC.

The chain has TRBV6-6 and TRBJ1-2; weak D call: TRBD1 (6 bases). Germline-derived CDR1 and CDR2 are MNHNY and SVGAGI (reference sequence). This CDR3 contains 15 residues. V was shortened by 2 bases and J by 1 base, with 11 bases between the two germline ends. Written as DNA, the CDR3 is TGTGCCAGCAGTTACGAGGGACAACTTAACTATGGCTACACCTTC. Translated: CASSYEGQLNYGYTF.

The sample holds one count of this clone. The genes are TRBV27 and TRBJ2-7; 7 positions agree with TRBD1. J was trimmed by 4 bases and V by 2 bases; bases with no gene match: 8. Germline V gene data show CDR1 as MNHEY and CDR2 as SMNVEV (reference sequence). This CDR3 is built from 15 residues. The CDR3 here is CASSLGTALAYEQYF. The CDR3 bases are TGTGCCAGCAGTTTAGGGACAGCCCTTGCTTACGAGCAGTACTTC.

This chain connects TRBV6-5 to TRBJ1-2, with D tentatively TRBD1 (6 bases). The germline V gene encodes CDR1 MNHEY and CDR2 SVGAGI. The V end lost 6 bases, the J end lost 0 bases, and 11 bases lay between the germline ends. The CDR3 is 14 residues long. This CDR3 reads CASSWTEPNYGYTF. CDR3 DNA: TGTGCCAGCAGCTGGACAGAGCCTAACTATGGCTACACCTTC.

The rearrangement links TRBV19 to TRBJ2-7; tentative D call: TRBD1 (6 bases). Germline V gene lookup returns CDR1 LNHDA and CDR2 SQIVND (reference sequence). This CDR3 comprises 13 residues. V lost 6 bases and J lost 2, with 11 bases in between. The CDR3 reads CASRNQGTYEQYF. CDR3 DNA sequence: TGTGCCAGTAGAAATCAGGGGACCTACGAGCAGTACTTC.

V is TRBV25-1 and J is TRBJ1-1, with D unclear. The CDR3 length is 12 residues. V was clipped by 1 base and J by 11 bases, with 11 bases between them. Germline V gives CDR1 MGHDK, CDR2 SYGVNS. DNA for the CDR3: TGTGCCAGCAGTGAATTCGGCAGCGCGGCTTTCTTT. This codes for CASSEFGSAAFF.

The chain uses TRBV25-1 and TRBJ2-5; 13 bases are a match to TRBD2. Per the germline V gene, CDR1 is MGHDK and CDR2 is SYGVNS. V trimming: 8 bases; J trimming: 4 bases; junction bases outside the gene matches: 7. This CDR3 contains 15 residues. The CDR3 loop reads CASGGTSGTGETQYF. The CDR3 DNA reads as TGTGCCAGCGGGGGGACTAGCGGGACAGGAGAGACCCAGTACTTC.

The chain employs TRBV9 and TRBJ2-5; TRBD2 agrees at 8 bases. This CDR3 spans 14 amino acids. CDR1 is SGDLS and CDR2 is YYNGEE in the germline V gene. V shed 2 bases and J 1 base; nucleotides not matched to a gene: 1. The CDR3 sequence: CASSVGTSQETQYF. DNA of the CDR3: TGTGCCAGCAGCGTGGGGACTAGCCAAGAGACCCAGTACTTC.

V and J are TRBV27 and TRBJ2-7, with 8 positions matching TRBD1. Trimming took 3 bases from V and 7 from J; bases not matched to a gene: 8. Germline values: CDR1 MNHEY, CDR2 SMNVEV (reference sequence). The CDR3 runs to 14 residues. The CDR3 bases are TGTGCCAGCAGTTTTTCAGGGGGCTCGGGAGAGCAGTACGTC. It yields the protein CASSFSGGSGEQYV.

The chain is built from TRBV7-3 and TRBJ1-1; tentatively, D is TRBD1 (5 bases). This CDR3 is 14 amino acids long. Germline loops: CDR1 SGHTA, CDR2 FQGTGA. V was cut by 4 bases and J by 1 base, with 10 bases left in between. The CDR3 DNA follows: TGTGCCAGCAGCTCCTGGCAGGGGAACACTGAAGCTTTCTTT. This codes for CASSSWQGNTEAFF.

This clone was picked up one time. The chain links TRBV5-1 to TRBJ1-1, with D tentatively TRBD1 (5 bases). CDR3 length equals 13 residues. The V end lost 5 bases, the J end lost 2 bases, and 10 bases lay between the germline ends. Per germline, CDR1 SGHRS and CDR2 YFSETQ. The CDR3 nucleotides are TGCGCCAGCAGGTCTCAGGGTAACACTGAAGCTTTCTTT. Protein sequence: CASRSQGNTEAFF.

The chain couples TRBV11-2 to TRBJ2-1; TRBD1 is a possible D gene (6 bases). Trimming left V 5 bases short and J 6 bases short, with 17 bases between. Germline V CDR1 and CDR2: SGHAT, FQNNGV. The CDR3 totals 15 residues. The CDR3 protein is CASSVRVQGGNEQFF. The CDR3 nucleotides are TGTGCCAGCAGCGTTAGAGTACAGGGTGGCAATGAGCAGTTCTTC.

A single count supports this clone. This chain links TRBV29-1 with TRBJ2-7; possibly TRBD2 for D (5 bases). There are 15 residues in the CDR3. Trimming cost V 3 bases and J 5 bases, with 20 bases left between them. In germline, CDR1 is SQVTM, CDR2 ANQGSEA. The chain's CDR3 is CSVDVSGSLGHEQYF. The CDR3 DNA reads as TGCAGCGTTGATGTGTCGGGGTCCCTAGGGCACGAGCAGTACTTC.

The genes are TRBV6-1 and TRBJ1-5, with D possibly TRBD1 on 5 matching bases. Germline-derived CDR1 and CDR2 are MNHNS and SASEGT. V lost 8 bases and J 5 bases, leaving 19 bases between the germline ends. The CDR3 totals 15 residues. The CDR3: CASGWGGSRDQPQHF. The CDR3 DNA reads TGTGCCAGCGGGTGGGGGGGTTCCCGGGATCAGCCCCAGCATTTT.